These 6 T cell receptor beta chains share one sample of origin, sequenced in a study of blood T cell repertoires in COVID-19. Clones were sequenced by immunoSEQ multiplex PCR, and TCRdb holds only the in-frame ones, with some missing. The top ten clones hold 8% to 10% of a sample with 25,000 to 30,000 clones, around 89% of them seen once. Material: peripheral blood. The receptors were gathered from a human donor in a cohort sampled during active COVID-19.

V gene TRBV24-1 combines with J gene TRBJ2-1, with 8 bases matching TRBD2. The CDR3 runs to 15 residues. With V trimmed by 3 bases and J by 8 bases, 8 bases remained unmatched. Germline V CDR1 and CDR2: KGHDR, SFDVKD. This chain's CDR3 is CATSDPGGPEYEQFF. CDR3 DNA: TGTGCCACCAGTGATCCGGGGGGGCCGGAGTATGAGCAGTTCTTC.

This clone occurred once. CDR3 in DNA: TGTGCCAGCAGTTGGGGACAGAGCTCCTACAATGAGCAGTTCTTC. This gives the protein CASSWGQSSYNEQFF. The chain carries TRBV27 and TRBJ2-1; 7 nucleotides agree with TRBD1. The V gene's germline CDR1 is MNHEY and CDR2 SMNVEV (reference sequence). Unmatched junction bases numbered 3, after V lost 4 bases and J lost 0 bases. The CDR3 length is 15 residues.

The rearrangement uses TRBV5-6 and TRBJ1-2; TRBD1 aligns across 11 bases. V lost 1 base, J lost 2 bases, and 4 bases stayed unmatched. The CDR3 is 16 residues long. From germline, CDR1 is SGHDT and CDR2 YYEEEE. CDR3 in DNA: TGTGCCAGCAGCTTGAAAGGACAGGGGGCCAACTATGGCTACACCTTC. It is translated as CASSLKGQGANYGYTF.

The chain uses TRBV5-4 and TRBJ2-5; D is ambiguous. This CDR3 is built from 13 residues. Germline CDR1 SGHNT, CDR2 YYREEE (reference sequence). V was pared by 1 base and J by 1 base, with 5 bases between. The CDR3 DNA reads TGTGCCAGCAGCTTGCACTCCCAAGAGACCCAGTACTTC. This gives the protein CASSLHSQETQYF.

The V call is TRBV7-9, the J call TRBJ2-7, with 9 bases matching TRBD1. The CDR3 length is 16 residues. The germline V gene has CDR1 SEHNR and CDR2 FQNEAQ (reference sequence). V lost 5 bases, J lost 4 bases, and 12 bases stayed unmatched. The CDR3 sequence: CASSGSGQGNYYEQYF. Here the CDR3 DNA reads TGTGCCAGCAGCGGGTCGGGACAGGGCAATTATTACGAGCAGTACTTC. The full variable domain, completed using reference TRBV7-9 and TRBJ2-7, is DTGVSQNPRHKITKRGQNVTFRCDPISEHNRLYWYRQTLGQGPEFLTYFQNEAQLEKSRLLSDRFSAERPKGSFSTLEIQRTEQGDSAMYLCASSGSGQGNYYEQYFGPGTRLTVT.

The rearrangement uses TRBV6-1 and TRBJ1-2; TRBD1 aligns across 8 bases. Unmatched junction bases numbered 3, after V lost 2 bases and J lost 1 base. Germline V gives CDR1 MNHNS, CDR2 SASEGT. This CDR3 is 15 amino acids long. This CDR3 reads CASSERDRINYGYTF. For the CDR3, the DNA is TGTGCCAGCAGTGAAAGGGACAGGATTAACTATGGCTACACCTTC.